This T cell receptor (beta chain) was retrieved from a study of blood T cells in healthy people across ages. V was pared by 3 bases and J by 2 bases, with 9 bases between. Germline V CDR1 and CDR2: KGHSH, LQKENI. The CDR3 covers 14 residues. A second PCR of 7 to 11 cycles used a sample-barcoded 5' primer and a J-beta primer mix. TCRdb analysed the 5' RACE reads with MiXCR anew, one entry per CDR3 protein. The sample consists of fewer than 2,000,000 distinct CDR3 sequences, roughly a third of them appearing once. The J gene is TRBJ2-3, the V gene TRBV18, with D hard to call. Sequenced input: blood. The source is a woman in her twenties or thirties in good health. This chain's CDR3 is CASSPAGPTDTQYF. The CDR3 region has the DNA TGTGCCAGCTCACCGGCAGGTCCCACAGATACGCAGTATTTT.